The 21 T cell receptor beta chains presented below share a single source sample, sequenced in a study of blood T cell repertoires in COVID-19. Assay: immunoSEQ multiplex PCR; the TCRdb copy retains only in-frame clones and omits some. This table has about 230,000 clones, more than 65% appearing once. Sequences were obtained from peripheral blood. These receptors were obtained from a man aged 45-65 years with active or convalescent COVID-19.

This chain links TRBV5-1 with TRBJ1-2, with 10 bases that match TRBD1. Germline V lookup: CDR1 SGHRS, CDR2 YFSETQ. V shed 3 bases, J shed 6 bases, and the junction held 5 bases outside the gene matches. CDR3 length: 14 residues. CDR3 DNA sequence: TGCGCCAGCAGCTCGGGACAGGGGTTAAATGGCTACACCTTC. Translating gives CASSSGQGLNGYTF. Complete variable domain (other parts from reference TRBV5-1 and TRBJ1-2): KAGVTQTPRYLIKTRGQQVTLSCSPISGHRSVSWYQQTPGQGLQFLFEYFSETQRNKGNFPGRFSGRQFSNSRSEMNVSTLELGDSALYLCASSSGQGLNGYTFGSGTRLTVV.

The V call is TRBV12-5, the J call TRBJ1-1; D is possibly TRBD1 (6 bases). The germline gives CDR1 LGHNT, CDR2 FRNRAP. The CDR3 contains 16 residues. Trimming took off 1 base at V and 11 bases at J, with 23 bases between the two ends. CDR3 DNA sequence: TGTGCTAGTGGTTTGGCCACCGGGGCGGATCCCCAGGGGGCTTTCTTT. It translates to CASGLATGADPQGAFF.

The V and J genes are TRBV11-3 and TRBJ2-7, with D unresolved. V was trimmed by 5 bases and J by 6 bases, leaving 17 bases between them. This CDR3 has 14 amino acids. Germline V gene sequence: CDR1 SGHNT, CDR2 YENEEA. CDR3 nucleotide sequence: TGTGCCAGCAGCACGCGAATCAGGCCCCCCGAGCAGTACTTC. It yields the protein CASSTRIRPPEQYF.

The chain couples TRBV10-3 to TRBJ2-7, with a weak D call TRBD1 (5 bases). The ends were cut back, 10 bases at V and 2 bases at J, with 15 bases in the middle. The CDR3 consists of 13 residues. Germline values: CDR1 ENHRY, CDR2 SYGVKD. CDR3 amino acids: CATSTDRAYEQYF. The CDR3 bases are TGTGCCACCTCCACAGACAGAGCCTACGAGCAGTACTTC.

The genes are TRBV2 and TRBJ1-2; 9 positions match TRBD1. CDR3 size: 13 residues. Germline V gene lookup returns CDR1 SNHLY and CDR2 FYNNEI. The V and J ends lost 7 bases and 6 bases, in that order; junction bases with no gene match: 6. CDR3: CASTADRGNGYTF. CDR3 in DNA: TGTGCCAGCACCGCGGACAGGGGAAATGGCTACACCTTC.

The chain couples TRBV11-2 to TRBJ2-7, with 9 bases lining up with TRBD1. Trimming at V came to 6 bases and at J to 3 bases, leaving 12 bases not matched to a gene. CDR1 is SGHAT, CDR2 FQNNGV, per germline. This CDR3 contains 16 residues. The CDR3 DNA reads TGTGCCAGCAGGCGGAGACCGGGACAGGGTAGCTACGAGCAGTACTTC. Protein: CASRRRPGQGSYEQYF.

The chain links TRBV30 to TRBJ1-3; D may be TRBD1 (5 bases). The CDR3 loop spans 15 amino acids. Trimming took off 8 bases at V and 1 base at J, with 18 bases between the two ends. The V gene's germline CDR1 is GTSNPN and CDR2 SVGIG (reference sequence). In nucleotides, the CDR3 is TGTGCCGGCCTCCTGACAGTCCCTTCTGGAAACACCATATATTTT. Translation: CAGLLTVPSGNTIYF. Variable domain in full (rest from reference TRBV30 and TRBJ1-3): SQTIHQWPATLVQPVGSPLSLECTVEGTSNPNLYWYRQAAGRGLQLLFYSVGIGQISSEVPQNLSASRPQDRQFILSSKKLLLSDSGFYLCAGLLTVPSGNTIYFGEGSWLTVV.

As DNA, the CDR3 is TGTGCCTGGGGCCGCAGGGGGTCCTACGAGCAGTACTTC. Translated, it gives CAWGRRGSYEQYF. The chain employs TRBV30 and TRBJ2-7; TRBD1 agrees at 7 bases. Germline trimming cut 5 bases from V and 1 base from J; bases unmatched to any gene: 5. This CDR3 has 13 residues. Germline CDR1 reads GTSNPN; CDR2 reads SVGIG (reference sequence).

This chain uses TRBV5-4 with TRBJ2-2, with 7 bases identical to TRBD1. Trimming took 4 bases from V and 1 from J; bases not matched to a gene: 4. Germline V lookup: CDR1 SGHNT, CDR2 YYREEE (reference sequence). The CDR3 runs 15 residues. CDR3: CASSPGTVNTGELFF. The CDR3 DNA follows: TGTGCCAGCAGCCCCGGGACAGTGAACACCGGGGAGCTGTTTTTT.

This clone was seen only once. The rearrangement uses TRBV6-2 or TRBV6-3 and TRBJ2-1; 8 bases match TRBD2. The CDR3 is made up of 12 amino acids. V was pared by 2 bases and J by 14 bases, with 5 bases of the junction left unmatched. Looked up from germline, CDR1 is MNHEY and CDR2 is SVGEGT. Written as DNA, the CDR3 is TGTGCCAGCAGTTACCAAACTAGCGGAAAGTTCTTC. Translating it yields CASSYQTSGKFF.

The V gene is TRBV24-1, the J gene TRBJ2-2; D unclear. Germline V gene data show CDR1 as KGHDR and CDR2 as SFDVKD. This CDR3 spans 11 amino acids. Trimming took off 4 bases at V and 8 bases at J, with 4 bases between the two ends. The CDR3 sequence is CATSESGELFF. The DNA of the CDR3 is TGTGCCACCAGTGAGAGTGGGGAGCTGTTTTTT.

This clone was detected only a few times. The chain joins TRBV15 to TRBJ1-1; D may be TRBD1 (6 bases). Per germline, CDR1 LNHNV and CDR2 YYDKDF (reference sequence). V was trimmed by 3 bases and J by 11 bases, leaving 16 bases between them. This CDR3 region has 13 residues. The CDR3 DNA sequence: TGTGCCACCAGCAGGGGGACATTCACGGGGGCTTTCTTT. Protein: CATSRGTFTGAFF. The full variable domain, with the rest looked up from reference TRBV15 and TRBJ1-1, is DAMVIQNPRYQVTQFGKPVTLSCSQTLNHNVMYWYQQKSSQAPKLLFHYYDKDFNNEADTPDNFQSRRPNTSFCFLDIRSPGLGDTAMYLCATSRGTFTGAFFGQGTRLTVV.

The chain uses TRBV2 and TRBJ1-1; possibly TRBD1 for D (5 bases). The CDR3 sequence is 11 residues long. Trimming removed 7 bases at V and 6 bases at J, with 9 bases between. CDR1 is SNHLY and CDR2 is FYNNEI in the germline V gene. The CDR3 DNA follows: TGTGCCAGCATGGGGGGTGCTGAAGCTTTCTTT. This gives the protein CASMGGAEAFF.

The CDR3 here is CASSLADREQYF. As DNA, the CDR3 is TGTGCCAGCAGCTTAGCCGACAGAGAGCAGTACTTC. The chain is built from TRBV7-2 and TRBJ2-7; tentatively, D is TRBD1 (5 bases). Trimming took 0 bases from V and 7 from J, leaving 7 bases between them. CDR3 size: 12 residues. Germline lookup yields CDR1 SGHTA and CDR2 FQGNSA.

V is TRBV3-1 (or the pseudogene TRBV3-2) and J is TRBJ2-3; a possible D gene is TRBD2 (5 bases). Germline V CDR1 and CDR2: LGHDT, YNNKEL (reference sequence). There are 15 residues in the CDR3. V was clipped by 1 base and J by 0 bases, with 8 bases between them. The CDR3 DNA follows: TGTGCCAGCAGCCAAGTAGCGTCTAGCACAGATACGCAGTATTTT. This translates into CASSQVASSTDTQYF.

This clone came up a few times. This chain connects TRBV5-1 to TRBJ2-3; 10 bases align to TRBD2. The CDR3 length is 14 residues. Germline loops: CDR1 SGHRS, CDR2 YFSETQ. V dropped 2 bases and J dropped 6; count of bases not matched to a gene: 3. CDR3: CASSLSGGADTQYF. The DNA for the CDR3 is TGCGCCAGCAGCTTAAGCGGGGGGGCGGATACGCAGTATTTT.

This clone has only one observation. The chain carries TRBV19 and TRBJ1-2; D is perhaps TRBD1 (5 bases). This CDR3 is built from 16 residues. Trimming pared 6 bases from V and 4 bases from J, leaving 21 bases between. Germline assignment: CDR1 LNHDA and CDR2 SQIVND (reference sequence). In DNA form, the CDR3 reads TGTGCCAGTAGCCCTCGTCCGACGGGGGGAAGCTATGGCTACACCTTC. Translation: CASSPRPTGGSYGYTF.

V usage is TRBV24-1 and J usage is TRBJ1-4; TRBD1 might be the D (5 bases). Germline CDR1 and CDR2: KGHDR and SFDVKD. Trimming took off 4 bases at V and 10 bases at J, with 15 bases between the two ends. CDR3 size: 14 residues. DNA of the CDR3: TGTGCCACCAGTGAAGTGGGGGGGAGAGGAAAACTGTTTTTT. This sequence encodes CATSEVGGRGKLFF.

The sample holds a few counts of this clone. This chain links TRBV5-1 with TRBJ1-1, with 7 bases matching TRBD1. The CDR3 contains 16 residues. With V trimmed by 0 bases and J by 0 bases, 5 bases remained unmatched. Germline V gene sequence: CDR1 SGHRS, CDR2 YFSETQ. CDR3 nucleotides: TGCGCCAGCAGCTTGGGTCCCACAGGGGTGAACACTGAAGCTTTCTTT. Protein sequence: CASSLGPTGVNTEAFF.

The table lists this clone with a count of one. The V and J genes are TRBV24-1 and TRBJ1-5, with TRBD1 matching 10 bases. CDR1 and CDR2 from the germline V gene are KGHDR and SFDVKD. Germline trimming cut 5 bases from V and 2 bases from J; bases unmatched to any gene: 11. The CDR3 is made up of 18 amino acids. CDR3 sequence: CATSGDRGRVRGNQPQHF. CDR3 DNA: TGTGCCACCAGTGGAGACAGGGGGCGGGTGAGGGGCAATCAGCCCCAGCATTTT.

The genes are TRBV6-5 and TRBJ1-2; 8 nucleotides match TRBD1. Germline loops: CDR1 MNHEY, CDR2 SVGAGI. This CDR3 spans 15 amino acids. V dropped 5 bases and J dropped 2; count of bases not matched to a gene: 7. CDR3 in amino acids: CASSPRTGRNYGYTF. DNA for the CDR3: TGTGCCAGCAGTCCCCGGACAGGGAGAAACTATGGCTACACCTTC.